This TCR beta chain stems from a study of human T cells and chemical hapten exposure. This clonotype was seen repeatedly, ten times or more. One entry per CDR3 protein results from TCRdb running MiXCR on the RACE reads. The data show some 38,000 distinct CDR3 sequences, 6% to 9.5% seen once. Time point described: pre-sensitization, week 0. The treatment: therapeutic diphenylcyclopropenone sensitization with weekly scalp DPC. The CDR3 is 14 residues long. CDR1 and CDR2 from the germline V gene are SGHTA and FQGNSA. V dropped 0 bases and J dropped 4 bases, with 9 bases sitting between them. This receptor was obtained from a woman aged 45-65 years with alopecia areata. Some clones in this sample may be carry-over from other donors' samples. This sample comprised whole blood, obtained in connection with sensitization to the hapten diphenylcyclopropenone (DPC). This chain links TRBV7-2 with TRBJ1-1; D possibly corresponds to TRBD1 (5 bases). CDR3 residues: CASSLAQGTTEAFF. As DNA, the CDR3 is TGTGCCAGCAGCTTAGCGCAGGGTACCACTGAAGCTTTCTTT.